A single sample gave rise to the 2 T cell receptor beta chains below, sequenced in a study of blood T cell repertoires in COVID-19. Repertoires were generated with immunoSEQ multiplex PCR, while TCRdb's copy carries only in-frame clones and drops some. The repertoire has some 490,000 clones, around nine tenths of them found once; the top ten carry around 8%. Input material: PBMCs or T cells enriched from blood (not recorded which). The receptors were gathered from an older woman who had recovered from COVID-19.

The J gene is TRBJ1-2, the V gene TRBV2; 10 bases fit TRBD1. CDR1 is SNHLY, CDR2 FYNNEI, per germline. Losses at the gene ends were 7 bases for V and 2 bases for J; bases not matched to a gene: 7. The CDR3 totals 15 residues. CDR3 protein: CASTDRTGGNYGYTF. The CDR3 region has the DNA TGTGCCAGCACTGACAGGACAGGGGGGAACTATGGCTACACCTTC.

About this clone: Other DNA sequences of this sample code for an identical CDR3. This chain uses TRBV24-1 with TRBJ1-5, with D uncertain. The V end was cut by 1 base, the J end by 4 bases, with 4 bases between. Per the germline V gene, CDR1 is KGHDR and CDR2 is SFDVKD. The CDR3 covers 13 residues. The CDR3 reads CATSDFGNQPQHF. For the CDR3, the DNA is TGTGCCACCAGTGATTTCGGGAATCAGCCCCAGCATTTT.